Presented here are 30 T cell receptor beta chains from one specimen sequenced in a study of identical twins. TCRdb re-called the 5' RACE reads through MiXCR, storing one row per CDR3 protein. Of 210,000 or so distinct CDR3 sequences listed, about 7.5% are singletons. The same sample was also studied in work on yellow fever vaccine responses in identical twins.

Sequencing was performed on memory (CD45RO+) T cells sorted from blood. These receptors came from a woman aged 18-29 years in good health.

The V gene is TRBV11-2, the J gene TRBJ2-5, with 13 bases lining up with TRBD2. Per germline, CDR1 SGHAT and CDR2 FQNNGV. This CDR3 spans 21 amino acids. Unmatched junction bases numbered 20, after V lost 6 bases and J lost 1 base. This chain's CDR3 is CASSPDYLTLTSGRTQETQYF. CDR3 in DNA: TGTGCCAGCAGTCCCGATTATTTGACCCTGACTAGCGGGAGGACCCAAGAGACCCAGTACTTC.

The chain recombines TRBV6-5 with TRBJ2-2; 7 nucleotides align to TRBD1. The V segment lost 4 bases and the J segment 3 bases; nucleotides outside the gene matches: 8. This CDR3 comprises 16 residues. Per the germline V gene, CDR1 is MNHEY and CDR2 is SVGAGI. The CDR3 region has the DNA TGTGCCAGCAGTTTTCACACTGGGACAGACACCGGGGAGCTGTTTTTT. It encodes CASSFHTGTDTGELFF.

The chain links TRBV7-2 to TRBJ2-4; D not certain. This CDR3 is built from 16 residues. Between the trimmed V and J ends, which lost 5 bases and 0 bases, there was a span of 14 bases. Germline CDR1 SGHTA, CDR2 FQGNSA. The CDR3 nucleotides read TGTGCCAGCAGCCCCCAGAACGCGATAGCCAAAAACATTCAGTACTTC. Translation gives CASSPQNAIAKNIQYF.

This clonotype was counted between two and nine times. The V gene is TRBV24-1, the J gene TRBJ2-5; a possible D gene is TRBD1 (6 bases). V was clipped by 3 bases and J by 5 bases, with 9 bases between them. The CDR3 spans 13 residues. Germline V lookup: CDR1 KGHDR, CDR2 SFDVKD. CDR3 amino acids: CATSDGGEETQYF. Here the CDR3 DNA reads TGTGCCACCAGTGATGGGGGCGAGGAGACCCAGTACTTC.

Only one count was recorded for this clonotype. The genes are TRBV5-6 and TRBJ2-7; 9 positions agree with TRBD1. The CDR3 is made up of 16 amino acids. The ends lost 3 bases at V and 5 bases at J; junction bases unmatched: 12. The germline V gene encodes CDR1 SGHDT and CDR2 YYEEEE. Here the CDR3 reads CASSSTPWTGVHEQYF. The DNA of the CDR3 is TGTGCCAGCAGCTCTACGCCGTGGACAGGGGTCCACGAGCAGTACTTC.

This clonotype was detected once. The junction departs from the called germline gene at one end, perhaps through a read error. This chain joins TRBV20-1 and TRBJ2-2; weak D call: TRBD1 (5 bases). Germline V gives CDR1 DFQATT, CDR2 SNEGSKA (reference sequence). The CDR3 contains 14 residues. The CDR3 DNA is TGCTGTGCCCAAAGTAAGGGGTGGACCGGGGAGCTGTTTTTT. It translates to CCAQSKGWTGELFF.

This clonotype has ten or more counts. This chain joins TRBV10-3 and TRBJ2-5; TRBD1 is a possible D gene (5 bases). Germline V gene sequence: CDR1 ENHRY, CDR2 SYGVKD. The CDR3 length is 14 residues. The ends were cut back, 0 bases at V and 5 bases at J, with 10 bases in the middle. The CDR3 spells CAISESGAVETQYF. The CDR3 DNA is TGTGCCATCAGTGAGTCTGGGGCAGTGGAGACCCAGTACTTC.

This clonotype was seen ten or more times. J is TRBJ1-1 and V is TRBV5-1; D is undetermined. Germline CDR1 and CDR2: SGHRS and YFSETQ. Trimming removed 5 bases at V and 3 bases at J, with 8 bases between. The CDR3 runs to 12 residues. CDR3 sequence reads: CASSDPDTEAFF. CDR3 in DNA: TGCGCCAGCAGTGATCCGGACACTGAAGCTTTCTTT.

This clonotype showed up just a few times. The rearrangement links TRBV2 to TRBJ2-1; D perhaps matches TRBD2 (6 bases). Per the germline V gene, CDR1 is SNHLY and CDR2 is FYNNEI. With 4 bases removed from V and 1 base from J, the gap between germline ends came to 11 bases. CDR3 length: 15 amino acids. The chain's CDR3 is CASSVSGGSYNEQFF. CDR3 bases: TGTGCCAGCAGTGTTTCCGGGGGTTCCTACAATGAGCAGTTCTTC.

There are many counts of this clonotype. The chain combines TRBV6-2 or TRBV6-3 with TRBJ2-2; 7 positions match TRBD2. The CDR3 spans 16 residues. With V trimmed by 2 bases and J by 1 base, 4 bases remained unmatched. Germline assignment: CDR1 MNHEY and CDR2 SVGEGT. Here the CDR3 reads CASSYAGLLNTGELFF. The CDR3 DNA reads as TGTGCCAGCAGTTACGCGGGACTATTGAACACCGGGGAGCTGTTTTTT.

The rearrangement links TRBV20-1 to TRBJ1-6; no clear D. Germline CDR1 and CDR2: DFQATT and SNEGSKA (reference sequence). This CDR3 is built from 16 residues. Trimming removed 0 bases at V and 1 base at J, with 10 bases between. The CDR3 region is CSARDRLKSYNSPLHF. CDR3 coding DNA: TGCAGTGCTAGAGATCGACTTAAGTCCTATAATTCACCCCTCCACTTT.

In this sample, this clonotype turned up a few times. Here the CDR3 reads CATSRASKGSYGYTF. CDR3 DNA: TGTGCCACCAGCAGAGCCAGTAAAGGGAGCTATGGCTACACCTTC. This chain links TRBV15 with TRBJ1-2; D is unclear. CDR1 is LNHNV and CDR2 is YYDKDF in the germline V gene (reference sequence). V lost 1 base and J 4 bases, leaving 13 bases between the germline ends. The CDR3 has 15 amino acids.

This clonotype was observed at least ten times. This chain uses TRBV4-3 with TRBJ2-1; 11 positions match TRBD2. The CDR3 extends over 16 amino acids. Germline lookup yields CDR1 LGHNA and CDR2 YSLEER. J was trimmed by 9 bases and V by 3 bases; bases with no gene match: 10. The CDR3: CASSHKLAGEGGEQFF. CDR3 nucleotides: TGCGCCAGCAGCCACAAACTAGCGGGAGAGGGGGGTGAGCAGTTCTTC.

This clonotype was detected a few times. The rearrangement uses TRBV28 and TRBJ2-7; 12 bases map to TRBD1. This CDR3 spans 17 amino acids. V gave up 1 base and J gave up 6 bases; unmatched junction bases: 10. Germline assignment: CDR1 MDHEN and CDR2 SYDVKM. The CDR3 DNA reads TGTGCCAGCAGTTTATACCTGGGACAGGGGGCGAATCGCGAGCAGTACTTC. This translates into CASSLYLGQGANREQYF.

This clonotype was observed at least ten times. The chain has TRBV24-1 and TRBJ2-1, with TRBD1 matching 7 bases. Germline CDR1 and CDR2: KGHDR and SFDVKD. CDR3 length: 14 amino acids. The V gene end was trimmed by 4 bases and the J gene end by 5 bases; junction bases not matched to a gene: 4. This chain's CDR3 is CATSEARGNNEQFF. CDR3 in DNA: TGTGCCACCAGTGAGGCCAGGGGGAACAATGAGCAGTTCTTC.

This clonotype was recorded at least ten times. V and J are TRBV6-4 and TRBJ2-2, with 7 nucleotides matching TRBD2. CDR1 MRHNA and CDR2 SNTAGT come from the germline V gene. CDR3 length: 15 amino acids. J gave up 2 bases and V 3 bases, and 3 bases lay outside the gene matches. The CDR3 reads CASSEGTTNTGELFF. CDR3 coding DNA: TGTGCCAGCAGTGAAGGGACTACTAACACCGGGGAGCTGTTTTTT.

Many counts were recorded for this clonotype. The J gene is TRBJ2-2, the V gene TRBV7-9; D gene uncertain. V was trimmed by 2 bases and J by 6 bases, leaving 7 bases between them. Germline CDR1 SEHNR, CDR2 FQNEAQ (reference sequence). The CDR3 runs 13 residues. CDR3 bases: TGTGCCAGCAGCTTAAAGGGTTCCGGGGAGCTGTTTTTT. It encodes CASSLKGSGELFF.

This clonotype has more than one count but fewer than ten. The chain joins TRBV15 to TRBJ2-7, with 7 bases lining up with TRBD1. Unmatched junction bases numbered 9, after V lost 0 bases and J lost 10 bases. Germline values: CDR1 LNHNV, CDR2 YYDKDF (reference sequence). The CDR3 contains 14 residues. The CDR3 region has the DNA TGTGCCACCAGCAGAGATTCGACAGGGAAGGTTCAGTACTTC. Amino acids: CATSRDSTGKVQYF.

This clonotype was detected ten times or more. The chain recombines TRBV5-1 with TRBJ2-3; 8 nucleotides line up with TRBD2. Germline values: CDR1 SGHRS, CDR2 YFSETQ. The trim removed 2 bases at V and 6 bases at J, leaving 14 bases unmatched. The CDR3 sequence is 17 residues long. The CDR3 region is CASSLIPAGAHGDTQYF. The CDR3 coding sequence is TGCGCCAGCAGCTTAATACCAGCGGGAGCGCACGGTGATACGCAGTATTTT.

This clonotype was seen more than once but under ten times. The CDR3 loop is CASSTRTGKGETQYF. As DNA, the CDR3 is TGTGCCAGCAGCACACGGACAGGAAAGGGGGAGACCCAGTACTTC. The chain joins TRBV7-9 to TRBJ2-5; the match to TRBD1 covers 7 bases. The CDR3 covers 15 residues. V lost 5 bases and J lost 5; bases outside the gene matches: 11. Per the germline V gene, CDR1 is SEHNR and CDR2 is FQNEAQ (reference sequence).

This clonotype was recorded at least ten times. The rearrangement joins TRBV29-1 to TRBJ2-2; D remains ambiguous. CDR3 length: 15 residues. CDR1 is SQVTM and CDR2 is ANQGSEA in the germline V gene. Between the trimmed V and J ends, which lost 3 bases and 1 base, there was a span of 12 bases. The CDR3, as DNA: TGCAGCGTTGATTCAGGCCGGTGGAACACCGGGGAGCTGTTTTTT. Its translation is CSVDSGRWNTGELFF.

This clonotype has a handful of counts. The chain is built from TRBV20-1 and TRBJ2-5; D is ambiguous. Germline V gene sequence: CDR1 DFQATT, CDR2 SNEGSKA (reference sequence). CDR3 length: 10 amino acids. The V end lost 3 bases, the J end lost 5 bases, and 4 bases lay between the germline ends. The CDR3 reads CSASVETQYF. The CDR3 DNA sequence: TGCAGTGCTAGTGTCGAGACCCAGTACTTC.

This clonotype has a count of ten or more. The CDR3 loop is CSGHTGGKSSGANVLTF. CDR3 in DNA: TGCAGCGGTCATACAGGGGGAAAAAGCTCTGGGGCCAACGTCCTGACTTTC. This chain joins TRBV29-1 and TRBJ2-6, with 8 bases lining up with TRBD1. The CDR3 extends over 17 amino acids. J lost 0 bases, V lost 7 bases, and 11 bases had no gene match. The V gene's germline CDR1 is SQVTM and CDR2 ANQGSEA.

This clonotype has only a few counts. The chain joins TRBV6-1 to TRBJ1-5; TRBD1 might be the D (5 bases). The germline V and J ends were trimmed by 6 bases and 3 bases, with 15 bases remaining between them. CDR3 length: 15 residues. The V gene's germline CDR1 is MNHNS and CDR2 SASEGT. The CDR3 sequence: CASSREVGFNQPQHF. The CDR3 DNA sequence: TGTGCCAGCAGCAGGGAGGTGGGTTTCAATCAGCCCCAGCATTTT.

Ten or more counts support this clonotype. The chain employs TRBV4-2 and TRBJ2-1; 7 nucleotides match TRBD2. This CDR3 is 15 amino acids long. Germline CDR1 is LGHNA and CDR2 is YNFKEQ. Germline trimming cut 1 base from V and 6 bases from J; bases unmatched to any gene: 6. This CDR3 reads CASSQASGDSNEQFF. In DNA, the CDR3 is TGTGCCAGCAGCCAAGCTAGCGGAGACTCCAATGAGCAGTTCTTC.

This clonotype was observed many times. V gene TRBV29-1 combines with J gene TRBJ2-7; D is unclear. There are 14 residues in the CDR3. Trimming stripped 6 bases from V and 3 bases from J, with 18 bases between. The germline V gene encodes CDR1 SQVTM and CDR2 ANQGSEA. CDR3 amino acids: CSVQGPGTGYEQYF. The CDR3 region has the DNA TGCAGCGTCCAAGGGCCAGGAACCGGCTACGAGCAGTACTTC.

This clonotype has more than one count but fewer than ten. The V call is TRBV29-1, the J call TRBJ2-2, with D perhaps being TRBD1 or TRBD2 (5 bases each). V lost 6 bases, J lost 0 bases, and 11 bases lay in between. The CDR3 is 14 residues long. CDR1 and CDR2 (germline): SQVTM, ANQGSEA. CDR3 loop: CSVPGRTNTGELFF. CDR3 nucleotide sequence: TGCAGCGTCCCGGGACGGACGAACACCGGGGAGCTGTTTTTT.

The J gene is TRBJ1-6, the V gene TRBV10-2, with 7 bases fitting TRBD1. V was pared by 4 bases and J by 8 bases, with 5 bases of the junction left unmatched. CDR1 is WSHSY, CDR2 SAAADI, per germline. This CDR3 comprises 14 residues. The CDR3 region has the DNA TGCGCCAGCAGTGCCCAACAGGGGTATTCACCCCTCCACTTT. This encodes CASSAQQGYSPLHF.

This clonotype was observed at least ten times. CDR3 in amino acids: CSASLRGDIQYF. The CDR3 DNA sequence: TGCAGTGCTAGTCTCCGAGGGGACATTCAGTACTTC. The genes are TRBV20-1 and TRBJ2-4; D possibly matches TRBD1 or TRBD2 (5 bases each). The V end lost 3 bases, the J end lost 8 bases, and 11 bases lay between the germline ends. Germline V gives CDR1 DFQATT, CDR2 SNEGSKA (reference sequence). The CDR3 is 12 residues long.

This clonotype was seen more than once but under ten times. The V and J genes are TRBV3-1 and TRBJ1-4; the D is unclear. Germline CDR1 is LGHDT and CDR2 is YNNKEL (reference sequence). This CDR3 region has 15 residues. The germline V and J ends were trimmed by 4 bases and 0 bases, with 9 bases remaining between them. The chain's CDR3 is CASSPTLATNEKLFF. The CDR3 DNA sequence: TGTGCCAGCAGCCCAACATTAGCAACTAATGAAAAACTGTTTTTT.